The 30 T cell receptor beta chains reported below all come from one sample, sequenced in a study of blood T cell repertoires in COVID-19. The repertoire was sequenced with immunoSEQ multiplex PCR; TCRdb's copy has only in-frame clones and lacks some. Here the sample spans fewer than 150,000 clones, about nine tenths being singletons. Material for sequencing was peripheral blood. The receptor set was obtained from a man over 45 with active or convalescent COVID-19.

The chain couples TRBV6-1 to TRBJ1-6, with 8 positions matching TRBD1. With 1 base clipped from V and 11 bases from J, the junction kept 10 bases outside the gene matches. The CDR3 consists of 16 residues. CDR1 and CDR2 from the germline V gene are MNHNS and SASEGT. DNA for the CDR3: TGTGCCAGCAGTGAAGGCCGGGACAGGCGCAACGCACCCCTCCACTTT. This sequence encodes CASSEGRDRRNAPLHF.

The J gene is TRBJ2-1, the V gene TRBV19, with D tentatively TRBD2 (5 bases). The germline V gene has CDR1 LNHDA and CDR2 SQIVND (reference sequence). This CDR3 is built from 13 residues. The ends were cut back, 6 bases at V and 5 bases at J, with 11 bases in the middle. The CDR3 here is CASRDSLNNEQFF. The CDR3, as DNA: TGTGCCAGTAGGGACTCTCTAAACAATGAGCAGTTCTTC.

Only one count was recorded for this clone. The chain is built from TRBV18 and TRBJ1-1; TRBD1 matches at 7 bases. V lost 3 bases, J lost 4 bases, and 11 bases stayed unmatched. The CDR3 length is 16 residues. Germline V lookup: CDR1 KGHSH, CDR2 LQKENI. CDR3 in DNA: TGTGCCAGCTCACCCCTCACAGGGGAGTGGAGCACTGAAGCTTTCTTT. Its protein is CASSPLTGEWSTEAFF. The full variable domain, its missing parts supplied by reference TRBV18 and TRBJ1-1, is NAGVMQNPRHLVRRRGQEARLRCSPMKGHSHVYWYRQLPEEGLKFMVYLQKENIIDESGMPKERFSAEFPKEGPSILRIQQVVRGDSAAYFCASSPLTGEWSTEAFFGQGTRLTVV.

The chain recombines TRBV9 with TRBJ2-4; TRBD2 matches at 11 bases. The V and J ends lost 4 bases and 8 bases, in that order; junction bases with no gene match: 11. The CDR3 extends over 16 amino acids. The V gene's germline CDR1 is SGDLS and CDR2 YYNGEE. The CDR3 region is CASSPGLAGKRDIQYF. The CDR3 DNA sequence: TGTGCCAGCAGCCCCGGACTAGCGGGCAAGAGGGACATTCAGTACTTC.

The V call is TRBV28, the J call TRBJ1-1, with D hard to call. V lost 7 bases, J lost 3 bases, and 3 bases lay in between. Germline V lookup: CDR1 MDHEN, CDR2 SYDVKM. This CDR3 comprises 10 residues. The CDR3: CASTDTEAFF. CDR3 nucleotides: TGTGCCAGCACCGACACTGAAGCTTTCTTT.

CDR3 sequence: CASTRLAGGGNEQFF. The CDR3 DNA reads TGTGCCAGCACCCGTTTGGCGGGAGGTGGCAATGAGCAGTTCTTC. V is TRBV3-1 (or the pseudogene TRBV3-2) and J is TRBJ2-1; 8 nucleotides line up with TRBD2. After removal of 7 bases from V and 6 bases from J, the junction contained 11 bases not matched to a gene. This CDR3 region has 15 residues. Germline-derived CDR1 and CDR2 are LGHDT and YNNKEL (reference sequence).

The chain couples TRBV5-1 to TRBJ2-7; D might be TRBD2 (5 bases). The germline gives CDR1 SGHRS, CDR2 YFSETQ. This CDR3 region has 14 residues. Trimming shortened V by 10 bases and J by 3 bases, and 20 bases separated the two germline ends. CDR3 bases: TGCGCCTCCTCCCCGGAGGCATCATACTACGAGCAGTACTTC. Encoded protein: CASSPEASYYEQYF.

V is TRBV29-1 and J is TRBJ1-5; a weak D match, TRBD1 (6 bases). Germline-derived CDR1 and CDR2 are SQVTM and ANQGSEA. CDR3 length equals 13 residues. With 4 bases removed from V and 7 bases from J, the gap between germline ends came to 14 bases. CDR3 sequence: CSVVAGAGQPQHF. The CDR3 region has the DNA TGCAGCGTTGTTGCGGGGGCAGGGCAGCCCCAGCATTTT.

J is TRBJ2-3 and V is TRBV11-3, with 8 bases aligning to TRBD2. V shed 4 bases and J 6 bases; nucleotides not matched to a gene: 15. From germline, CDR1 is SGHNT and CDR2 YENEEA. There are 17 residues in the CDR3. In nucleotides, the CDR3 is TGTGCCAGCAGCTCGGGGGGAGCGGGAGCGGGTGATGATACGCAGTATTTT. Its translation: CASSSGGAGAGDDTQYF.

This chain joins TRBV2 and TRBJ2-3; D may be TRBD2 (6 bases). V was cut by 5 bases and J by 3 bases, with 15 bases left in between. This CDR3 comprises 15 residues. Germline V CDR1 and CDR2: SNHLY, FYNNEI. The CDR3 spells CASSPFRESTDTQYF. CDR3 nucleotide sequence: TGTGCCAGCAGTCCTTTTCGGGAGAGTACAGATACGCAGTATTTT.

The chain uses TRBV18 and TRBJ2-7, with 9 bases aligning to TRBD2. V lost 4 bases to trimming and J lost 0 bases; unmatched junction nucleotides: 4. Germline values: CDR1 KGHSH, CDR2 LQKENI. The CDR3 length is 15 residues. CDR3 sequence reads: CASSLVSGSSYEQYF. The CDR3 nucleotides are TGTGCCAGCTCACTCGTTAGCGGGAGCTCCTACGAGCAGTACTTC.

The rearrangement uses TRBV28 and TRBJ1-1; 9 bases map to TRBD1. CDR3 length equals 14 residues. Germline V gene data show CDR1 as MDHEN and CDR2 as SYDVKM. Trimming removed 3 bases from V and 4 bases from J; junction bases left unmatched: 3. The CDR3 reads CASSFGDRVTEAFF. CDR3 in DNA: TGTGCCAGCAGTTTTGGGGACAGGGTCACTGAAGCTTTCTTT. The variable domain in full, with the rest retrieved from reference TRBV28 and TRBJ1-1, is DVKVTQSSRYLVKRTGEKVFLECVQDMDHENMFWYRQDPGLGLRLIYFSYDVKMKEKGDIPEGYSVSREKKERFSLILESASTNQTSMYLCASSFGDRVTEAFFGQGTRLTVV.

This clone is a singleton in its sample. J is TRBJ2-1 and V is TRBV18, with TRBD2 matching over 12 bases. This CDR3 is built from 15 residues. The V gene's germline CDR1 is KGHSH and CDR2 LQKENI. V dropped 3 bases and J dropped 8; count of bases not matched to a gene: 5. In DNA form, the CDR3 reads TGTGCCAGCTCACCGACTAGCGGGAGACGATATGAGCAGTTCTTC. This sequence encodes CASSPTSGRRYEQFF.

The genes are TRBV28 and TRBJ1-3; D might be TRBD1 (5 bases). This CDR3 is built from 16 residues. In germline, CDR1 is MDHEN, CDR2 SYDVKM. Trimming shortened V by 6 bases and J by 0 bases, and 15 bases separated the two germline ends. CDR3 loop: CASRHGDSRSGNTIYF. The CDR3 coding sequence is TGTGCCAGCAGGCACGGGGACTCTCGCTCTGGAAACACCATATATTTT.

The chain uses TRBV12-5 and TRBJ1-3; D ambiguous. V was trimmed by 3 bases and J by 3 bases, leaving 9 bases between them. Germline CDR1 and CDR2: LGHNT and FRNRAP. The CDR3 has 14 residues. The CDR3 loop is CASGFGGGGNTIYF. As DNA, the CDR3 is TGTGCTAGTGGTTTCGGCGGTGGTGGAAACACCATATATTTT. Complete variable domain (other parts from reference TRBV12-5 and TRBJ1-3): DARVTQTPRHKVTEMGQEVTMRCQPILGHNTVFWYRQTMMQGLELLAYFRNRAPLDDSGMPKDRFSAEMPDATLATLKIQPSEPRDSAVYFCASGFGGGGNTIYFGEGSWLTVV.

The CDR3 region has the DNA TGTGCCAGCAGCCGACTCCCCTTGACTGGACAGGGTAGACCTTCGCCCTATAATTCACCCCTCCACTTT. Its protein is CASSRLPLTGQGRPSPYNSPLHF. The V gene is TRBV7-8, the J gene TRBJ1-6, with 8 bases fitting TRBD1. Trimming took 5 bases from V and 2 from J; bases not matched to a gene: 26. This CDR3 is 23 amino acids long. CDR1 and CDR2 from the germline V gene are SGHVS and FQNEAQ.

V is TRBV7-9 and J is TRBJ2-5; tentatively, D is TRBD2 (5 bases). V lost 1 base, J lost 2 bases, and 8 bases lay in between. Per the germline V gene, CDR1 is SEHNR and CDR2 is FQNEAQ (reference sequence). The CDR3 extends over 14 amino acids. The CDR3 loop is CASSLVRGQETQYF. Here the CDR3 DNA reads TGTGCCAGCAGCTTAGTACGAGGGCAAGAGACCCAGTACTTC.

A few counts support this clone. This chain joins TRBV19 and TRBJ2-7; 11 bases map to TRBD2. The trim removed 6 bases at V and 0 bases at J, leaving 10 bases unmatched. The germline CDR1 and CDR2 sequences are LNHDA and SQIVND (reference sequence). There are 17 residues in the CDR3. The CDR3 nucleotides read TGTGCCAGTAGCGCCGGGACTAGCGGTTCGAGCTCCTACGAGCAGTACTTC. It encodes CASSAGTSGSSSYEQYF.

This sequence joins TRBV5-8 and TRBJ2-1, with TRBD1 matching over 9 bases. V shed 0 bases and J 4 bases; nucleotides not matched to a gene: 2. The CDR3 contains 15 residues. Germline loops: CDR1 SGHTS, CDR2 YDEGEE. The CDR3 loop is CASSLGQGVYNEQFF. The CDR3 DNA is TGTGCCAGCAGCTTGGGACAGGGGGTTTACAATGAGCAGTTCTTC.

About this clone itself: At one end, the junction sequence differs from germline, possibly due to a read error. CDR3 sequence (DNA): TGTGCCAGCAGGGCCGGACAGGGGTTAGAACTTGATCCCCGTTTT. Its translation is CASRAGQGLELDPRF. The chain carries TRBV28 and TRBJ1-2, with TRBD1 matching over 9 bases. This CDR3 comprises 15 residues. CDR1 MDHEN and CDR2 SYDVKM come from the germline V gene.

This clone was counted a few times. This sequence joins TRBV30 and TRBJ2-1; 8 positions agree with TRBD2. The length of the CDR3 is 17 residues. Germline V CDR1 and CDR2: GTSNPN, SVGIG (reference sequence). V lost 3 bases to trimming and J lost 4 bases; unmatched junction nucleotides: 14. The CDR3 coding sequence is TGTGCCTGGAGCCCCCGGGGGGGCGTACTAGGATACAATGAGCAGTTCTTC. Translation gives CAWSPRGGVLGYNEQFF.

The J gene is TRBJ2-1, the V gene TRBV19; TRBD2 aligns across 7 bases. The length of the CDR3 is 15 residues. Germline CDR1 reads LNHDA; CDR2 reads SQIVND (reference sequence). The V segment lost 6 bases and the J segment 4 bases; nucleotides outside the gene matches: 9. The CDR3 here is CASRDRGRAYNEQFF. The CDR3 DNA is TGTGCCAGTAGGGATCGGGGGAGGGCTTACAATGAGCAGTTCTTC.

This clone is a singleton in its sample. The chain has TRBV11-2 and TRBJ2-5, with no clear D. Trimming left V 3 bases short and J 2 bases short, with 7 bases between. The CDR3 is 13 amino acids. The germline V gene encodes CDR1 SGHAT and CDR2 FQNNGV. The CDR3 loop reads CASSFYIQETQYF. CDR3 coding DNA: TGTGCCAGCAGCTTTTACATTCAAGAGACCCAGTACTTC.

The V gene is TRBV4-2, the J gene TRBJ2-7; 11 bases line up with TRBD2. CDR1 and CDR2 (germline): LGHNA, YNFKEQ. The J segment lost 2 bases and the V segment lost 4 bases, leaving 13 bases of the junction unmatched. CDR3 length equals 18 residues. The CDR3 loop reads CASSRPTLTSGSPYEQYF. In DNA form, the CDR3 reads TGTGCCAGCAGCCGCCCGACCCTAACTAGCGGGAGCCCCTACGAGCAGTACTTC.

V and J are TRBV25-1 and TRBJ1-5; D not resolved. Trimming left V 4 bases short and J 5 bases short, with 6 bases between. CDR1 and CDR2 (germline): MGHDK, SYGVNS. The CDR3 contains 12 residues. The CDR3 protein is CASSVLDQPQHF. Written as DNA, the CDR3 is TGTGCCAGCAGTGTACTAGATCAGCCCCAGCATTTT.

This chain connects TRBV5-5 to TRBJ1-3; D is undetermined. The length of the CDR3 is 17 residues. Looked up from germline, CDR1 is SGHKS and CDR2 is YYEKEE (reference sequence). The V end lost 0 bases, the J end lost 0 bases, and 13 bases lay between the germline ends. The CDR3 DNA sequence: TGTGCCAGCAGCTTGGTTTCGGAGGACCGCTCTGGAAACACCATATATTTT. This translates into CASSLVSEDRSGNTIYF.

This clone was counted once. CDR3 protein: CSGNRGNTIYF. The DNA for the CDR3 is TGCAGCGGCAACAGGGGGAACACCATATATTTT. The chain joins TRBV29-1 to TRBJ1-3, with 8 bases matching TRBD1. Trimming at V came to 7 bases and at J to 7 bases, leaving 3 bases not matched to a gene. In germline, CDR1 is SQVTM, CDR2 ANQGSEA. This CDR3 contains 11 residues.

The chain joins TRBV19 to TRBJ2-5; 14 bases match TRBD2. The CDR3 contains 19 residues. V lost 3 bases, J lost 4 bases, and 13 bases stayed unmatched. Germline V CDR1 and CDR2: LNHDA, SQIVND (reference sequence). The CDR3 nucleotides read TGTGCCAGTAGTATGGGCGGCCCCGGGACTAGCGGGAGAAGAGAGACCCAGTACTTC. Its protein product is CASSMGGPGTSGRRETQYF.

The CDR3 region is CASSTDSLWSYNSPLHF. Here the CDR3 DNA reads TGTGCCAGCAGTACTGACAGCCTGTGGTCCTATAATTCACCCCTCCACTTT. The chain is built from TRBV7-9 and TRBJ1-6; possibly TRBD1 for D (5 bases). The CDR3 runs to 17 residues. Germline V gene data show CDR1 as SEHNR and CDR2 as FQNEAQ (reference sequence). The germline V and J ends were trimmed by 6 bases and 1 base, with 16 bases remaining between them.

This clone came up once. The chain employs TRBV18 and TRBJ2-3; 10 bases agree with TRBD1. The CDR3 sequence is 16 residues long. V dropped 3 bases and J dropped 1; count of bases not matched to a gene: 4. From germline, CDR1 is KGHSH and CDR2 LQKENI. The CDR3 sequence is CASSPGTGAGTDTQYF. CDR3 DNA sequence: TGTGCCAGCTCACCCGGGACAGGGGCCGGCACAGATACGCAGTATTTT.